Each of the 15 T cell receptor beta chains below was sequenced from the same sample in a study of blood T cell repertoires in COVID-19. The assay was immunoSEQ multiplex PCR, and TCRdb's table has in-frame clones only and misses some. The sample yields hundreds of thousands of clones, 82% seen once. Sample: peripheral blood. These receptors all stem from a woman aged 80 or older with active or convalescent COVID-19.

The CDR3 protein is CASSRDRADEQFF. CDR3 nucleotides: TGTGCCAGCAGCAGGGACAGGGCCGATGAGCAGTTCTTC. The genes are TRBV5-6 and TRBJ2-1; 9 nucleotides line up with TRBD1. Per germline, CDR1 SGHDT and CDR2 YYEEEE. The ends lost 4 bases at V and 8 bases at J; junction bases unmatched: 4. CDR3 length: 13 amino acids. Complete variable domain (other parts from reference TRBV5-6 and TRBJ2-1): DAGVTQSPTHLIKTRGQQVTLRCSPKSGHDTVSWYQQALGQGPQFIFQYYEEEERQRGNFPDRFSGHQFPNYSSELNVNALLLGDSALYLCASSRDRADEQFFGPGTRLTVL.

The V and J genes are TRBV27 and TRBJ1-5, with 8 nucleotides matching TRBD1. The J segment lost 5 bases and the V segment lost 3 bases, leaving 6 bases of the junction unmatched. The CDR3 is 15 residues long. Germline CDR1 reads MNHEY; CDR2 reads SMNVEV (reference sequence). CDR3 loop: CASSFGQGGDQPQHF. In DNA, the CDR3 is TGTGCCAGCAGTTTTGGACAGGGTGGGGATCAGCCCCAGCATTTT.

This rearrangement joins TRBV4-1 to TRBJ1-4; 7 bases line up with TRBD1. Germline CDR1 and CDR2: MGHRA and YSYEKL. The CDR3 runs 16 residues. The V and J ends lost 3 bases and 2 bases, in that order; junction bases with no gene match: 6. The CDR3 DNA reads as TGCGCCAGCAGCCAGGAGGGGGCAGCGACTAATGAAAAACTGTTTTTT. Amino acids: CASSQEGAATNEKLFF.

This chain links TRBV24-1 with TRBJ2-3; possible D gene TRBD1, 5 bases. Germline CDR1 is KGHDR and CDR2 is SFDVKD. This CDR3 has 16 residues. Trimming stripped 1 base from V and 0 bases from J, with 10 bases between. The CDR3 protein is CATSDLTGASTDTQYF. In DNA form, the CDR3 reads TGTGCCACCAGTGATTTAACAGGAGCCAGCACAGATACGCAGTATTTT.

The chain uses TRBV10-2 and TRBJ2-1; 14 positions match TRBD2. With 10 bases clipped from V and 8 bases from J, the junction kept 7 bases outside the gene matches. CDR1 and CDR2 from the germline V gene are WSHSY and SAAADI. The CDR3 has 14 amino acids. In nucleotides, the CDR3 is TGCGCCATAAAGACTAGCGGGGGGGTCGATGAGCAGTTCTTC. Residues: CAIKTSGGVDEQFF.

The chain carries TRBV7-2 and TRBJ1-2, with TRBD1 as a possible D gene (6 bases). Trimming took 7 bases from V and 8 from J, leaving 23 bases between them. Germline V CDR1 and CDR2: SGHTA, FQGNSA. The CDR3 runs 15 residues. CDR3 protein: CASTRTHLRTVGYTF. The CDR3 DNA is TGTGCCAGCACCCGAACCCACCTACGGACAGTGGGCTACACCTTC.

The CDR3: CASSGDSRNTEAFF. Written as DNA, the CDR3 is TGCGCCAGCAGCGGGGACAGTCGGAACACTGAAGCTTTCTTT. The chain couples TRBV5-1 to TRBJ1-1; 7 nucleotides line up with TRBD1. CDR1 SGHRS and CDR2 YFSETQ come from the germline V gene. This CDR3 has 14 amino acids. J was trimmed by 1 base and V by 4 bases; bases with no gene match: 4.

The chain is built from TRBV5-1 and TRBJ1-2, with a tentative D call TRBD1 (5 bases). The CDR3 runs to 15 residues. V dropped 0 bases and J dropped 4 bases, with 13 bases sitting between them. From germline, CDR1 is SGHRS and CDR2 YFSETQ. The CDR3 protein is CASSLEAGNFYGYTF. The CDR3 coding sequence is TGCGCCAGCAGCTTGGAGGCAGGGAATTTCTATGGCTACACCTTC.

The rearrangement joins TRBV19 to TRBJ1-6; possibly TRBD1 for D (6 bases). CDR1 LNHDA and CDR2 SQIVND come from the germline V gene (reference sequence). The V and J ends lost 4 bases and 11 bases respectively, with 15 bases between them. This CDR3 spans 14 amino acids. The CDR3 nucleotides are TGTGCCAGTAGTACAGGGACATTCCGGGCACCCCTCCACTTT. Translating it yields CASSTGTFRAPLHF.

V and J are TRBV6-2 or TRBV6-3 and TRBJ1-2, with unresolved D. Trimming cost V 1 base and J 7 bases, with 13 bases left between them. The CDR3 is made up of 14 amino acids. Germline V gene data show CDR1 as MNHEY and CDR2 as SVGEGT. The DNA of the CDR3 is TGTGCCAGCAGTTACTTTACGCTTGGGAGTGGCTACACCTTC. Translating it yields CASSYFTLGSGYTF.

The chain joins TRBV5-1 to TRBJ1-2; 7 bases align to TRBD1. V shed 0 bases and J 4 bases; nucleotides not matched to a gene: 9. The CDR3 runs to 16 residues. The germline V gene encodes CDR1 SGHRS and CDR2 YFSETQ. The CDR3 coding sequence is TGCGCCAGCAGCTTGGGGGGACAGAACCTGATCTATGGCTACACCTTC. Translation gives CASSLGGQNLIYGYTF.

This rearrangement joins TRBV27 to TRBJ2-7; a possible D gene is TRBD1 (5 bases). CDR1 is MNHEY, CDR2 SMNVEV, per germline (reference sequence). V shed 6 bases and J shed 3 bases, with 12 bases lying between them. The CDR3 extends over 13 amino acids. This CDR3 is CASSFDSGYEQYF. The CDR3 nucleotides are TGTGCCAGCAGCTTCGACAGTGGCTACGAGCAGTACTTC.

The CDR3 protein is CASSWGQGTEAFF. CDR3 DNA sequence: TGTGCCAGCAGTTGGGGACAGGGGACTGAAGCTTTCTTT. The rearrangement uses TRBV12-3 or TRBV12-4 and TRBJ1-1; 10 nucleotides match TRBD1. The trim removed 4 bases at V and 5 bases at J, leaving 1 base unmatched. The CDR3 length is 13 residues.

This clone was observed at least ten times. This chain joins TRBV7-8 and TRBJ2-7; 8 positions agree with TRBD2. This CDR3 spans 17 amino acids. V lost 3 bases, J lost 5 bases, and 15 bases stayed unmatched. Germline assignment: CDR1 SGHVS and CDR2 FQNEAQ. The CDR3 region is CASSLVKFSGMSNEQYF. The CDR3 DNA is TGTGCCAGCAGCTTGGTAAAATTTAGCGGGATGAGTAACGAGCAGTACTTC.

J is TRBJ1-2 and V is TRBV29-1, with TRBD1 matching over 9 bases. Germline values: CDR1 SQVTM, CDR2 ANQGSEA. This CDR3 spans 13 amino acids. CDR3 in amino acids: CNWAGQGSEGYTF. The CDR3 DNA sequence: TGCAACTGGGCGGGACAGGGATCGGAAGGCTACACCTTC.